This T cell receptor (beta chain) is drawn from a study of post-analysis software for immune sequencing data. The overall study: Both relapsing-remitting and secondary progressive multiple sclerosis featured among the disease courses, as did progressive-relapsing multiple sclerosis.

Study conclusions and caveats: Compared with controls, patients showed significantly lower normalized Chao1 diversity. F measure grouped same-batch samples tightly together. Among 5 or 6 TRBV segments more frequent in patients than controls were TRBV5-6, TRBV5-1 and TRBV20-1.

V dropped 3 bases and J dropped 6; count of bases not matched to a gene: 2. There are 13 residues in the CDR3. Concerning this clonotype itself: Antigen specificity is unknown.

Presence of unique molecular identifiers characterized the TCR beta cDNA libraries. Roughly 500,000 cDNA molecules were obtained from approximately 1 to 10 million T cells. TCRdb processed the PCR reads anew with MiXCR; each CDR3 protein has one entry. The sample yields some 690,000 distinct CDR3 sequences, roughly 29% seen once. The clonotype was recovered from a girl between 10 and 17 years old with multiple sclerosis. The material sequenced was blood. The V and J genes are TRBV12-3 or TRBV12-4 and TRBJ2-1; 7 bases are a match to TRBD2. The CDR3: CASSFLAVNEQFF. The CDR3, as DNA: TGTGCCAGCAGTTTTCTAGCGGTCAATGAGCAGTTCTTC.